These 13 T cell receptor beta chains were all obtained from the same sample, sequenced in a study of metastatic and nonmetastatic thyroid tumors. Nobody among the patients had been given any treatment before thyroid surgery. TCRdb re-analyzed the PCR reads through MiXCR. The sample holds approximately 25,000 clones, approximately 13% seen once. Input material: blood. The receptors come from a female donor with papillary thyroid cancer or a benign thyroid nodule (not recorded which). Some clones in this sample may be carry-over from other donors' samples.

In regard to this clone: Mismatch with germline at one junction end may stem from a read error. The chain joins TRBV4-2 to TRBJ2-2; tentatively, D is TRBD1 (6 bases). Germline CDR1 is LGHNA and CDR2 is YNFKEQ. This CDR3 region has 16 residues. As DNA, the CDR3 is TGTGCCAGCAGCCGACCTTACACAGGGTACACCGGGGAGCTGTTTTTC. Residues: CASSRPYTGYTGELFF.

There are many counts of this clone. The rearrangement joins TRBV12-3 or TRBV12-4 to TRBJ1-4; D gene uncertain. The CDR3 sequence is 13 residues long. Trimming took 0 bases from V and 6 from J, leaving 5 bases between them. CDR3 residues: CASSLAPYEKLFF. CDR3 nucleotide sequence: TGTGCCAGCAGTTTAGCCCCTTATGAAAAACTGTTTTTT.

This clone has at least ten counts. This chain uses TRBV10-1 with TRBJ1-1; weak D call: TRBD1 (5 bases). There are 13 residues in the CDR3. Trimming stripped 2 bases from V and 11 bases from J, with 15 bases between. In germline, CDR1 is WNHNN, CDR2 SYGVQD (reference sequence). CDR3 in amino acids: CASSETGTRAAFF. As DNA, the CDR3 is TGCGCCAGCAGTGAGACAGGAACCAGGGCCGCTTTCTTT.

This clone was seen many times. The V call is TRBV20-1, the J call TRBJ2-5, with D possibly being TRBD1 or TRBD2 (6 bases each). This CDR3 has 12 residues. CDR1 is DFQATT, CDR2 SNEGSKA, per germline (reference sequence). Trimming cost V 6 bases and J 5 bases, with 13 bases left between them. This CDR3 is CSARGTSETQYF. The CDR3 DNA follows: TGCAGTGCGAGGGGGACTTCTGAGACCCAGTACTTC.

This clone has at least ten counts. The V and J genes are TRBV5-1 and TRBJ2-7; D is unclear. The CDR3 loop spans 16 amino acids. V was clipped by 4 bases and J by 4 bases, with 21 bases between them. Germline lookup yields CDR1 SGHRS and CDR2 YFSETQ. The chain's CDR3 is CASSQSSAPSLYEQYF. The CDR3 DNA reads TGCGCCAGCAGCCAGTCCTCGGCACCATCCCTTTACGAGCAGTACTTC.

This sequence joins TRBV6-1 and TRBJ2-7; 10 positions agree with TRBD2. CDR1 and CDR2 (germline): MNHNS, SASEGT. This CDR3 comprises 17 residues. With V trimmed by 5 bases and J by 7 bases, 17 bases remained unmatched. CDR3 sequence reads: CASSTTGTSVRAGEQYF. The CDR3, as DNA: TGTGCCAGCAGTACTACCGGGACTAGCGTGAGGGCCGGTGAGCAGTACTTC.

This clone was seen ten or more times. This chain uses TRBV10-3 with TRBJ2-2, with D maybe TRBD2 (5 bases). The CDR3 is 13 residues long. The V gene's germline CDR1 is ENHRY and CDR2 SYGVKD. V was clipped by 10 bases and J by 7 bases, with 16 bases between them. For the CDR3, the DNA is TGTGCCACCCGCGCCGGGGAAAGCGGGGAGCTGTTTTTT. Encoded protein: CATRAGESGELFF.

This clone was observed at least ten times. This chain links TRBV20-1 with TRBJ2-5; TRBD1 might be the D (5 bases). Germline CDR1 and CDR2: DFQATT and SNEGSKA (reference sequence). Trimming stripped 0 bases from V and 2 bases from J, with 13 bases between. The CDR3 runs 15 residues. The CDR3, as DNA: TGCAGTGCTAGAGATAGATTTAGGACACAAGAGACCCAGTACTTC. This sequence encodes CSARDRFRTQETQYF.

The table lists this clone with many counts. The chain links TRBV12-3 or TRBV12-4 to TRBJ2-7; 7 nucleotides match TRBD2. Trimming cost V 1 base and J 1 base; bases outside gene matches: 1. There are 14 residues in the CDR3. CDR3 bases: TGTGCCAGCAGTTTAGGGGGACTATCCTACGAGCAGTACTTC. Amino acids: CASSLGGLSYEQYF.

A single count supports this clone. The J gene is TRBJ1-4, the V gene TRBV20-1; TRBD1 matches 12 bases. Germline values: CDR1 DFQATT, CDR2 SNEGSKA (reference sequence). With 5 bases clipped from V and 8 bases from J, the junction kept 15 bases outside the gene matches. This CDR3 has 17 amino acids. CDR3 in amino acids: CSAQPPGQGAIREKLFF. Written as DNA, the CDR3 is TGCAGTGCTCAGCCACCGGGACAGGGGGCGATCCGGGAAAAACTGTTTTTT.

This clone was picked up a small number of times. This rearrangement joins TRBV6-8 to TRBJ2-7; 8 nucleotides agree with TRBD1. J gave up 0 bases and V 5 bases, and 3 bases lay outside the gene matches. The germline gives CDR1 MNHGY, CDR2 SAAAGT. The CDR3 consists of 14 residues. CDR3 nucleotide sequence: TGTGCCAGCAGTCCCGACAGGGGCTCCTACGAGCAGTACTTC. It encodes CASSPDRGSYEQYF.

This clone was detected many times. The rearrangement links TRBV4-2 to TRBJ1-3, with TRBD1 as a possible D gene (6 bases). Germline V gene lookup returns CDR1 LGHNA and CDR2 YNFKEQ. The CDR3 covers 17 residues. V lost 0 bases and J 1 base, leaving 13 bases between the germline ends. CDR3 sequence (DNA): TGTGCCAGCAGCCAAGATATCCAGGGGAAATCTGGAAACACCATATATTTT. Protein sequence: CASSQDIQGKSGNTIYF.

This clone was found many times. A much bigger clone sits one base away, suggesting this may be a read error. The V and J genes are TRBV6-2 or TRBV6-3 and TRBJ1-1, with D possibly being TRBD1 (5 bases). The CDR3 contains 13 residues. In germline, CDR1 is MNHEY, CDR2 SVGEGT. CDR3 nucleotides: TGTGCCTGCAGGCGGGACGGTAACACTGAAGCTTTCTTT. Translated, it gives CACRRDGNTEAFF.